This TCR beta chain was profiled in a study of T cell responses to AZD1222 COVID-19 vaccine. Study observations and caveats: Among the donors, most were white British and more were female, and clonal diversity was possibly underestimated. Regions 160-218 and 743-854 held dominance among vaccine-associated CD4 TCRs, which spanned spike. Without day 14 samples, only post-peak T cell repertoires were studied. The study identified only six AZD1222 recipients as seropositive at baseline.

V lost 0 bases and J lost 4, with 14 bases in between. Germline CDR1 reads WSHSY; CDR2 reads SAAADI. The CDR3 runs to 16 residues. The data were produced by immunoSEQ multiplex PCR, yet TCRdb's version contains in-frame clones alone and is incomplete. The table shows over 150,000 clones, with roughly nine tenths occurring only once. About this clone: Its antigen is currently unknown.

The TCR comes from an adult in good health. This sample comprised peripheral blood, obtained on day 0 of MenACWY control vaccination. The gene calls are TRBV10-2 and TRBJ2-3; perhaps TRBD1 as D (6 bases). The DNA of the CDR3 is TGCGCCAGCAGTGAGTCCCTTCGTGGGGGCTCAGATACGCAGTATTTT. Its protein product is CASSESLRGGSDTQYF.